The sequence of this T cell receptor beta chain was determined in a study of response to subunit inactivated influenza vaccine. Study-wide points: That few new T cells are recruited by each seasonal influenza vaccination was the authors' suggestion.

TCRdb itself ran the RT-PCR reads through MiXCR, one entry per CDR3 protein. This sample carries about 700,000 distinct CDR3 sequences, less than 15% of them seen once, and the ten largest clones take 7.5% to 8%. This clonotype was seen more than once but under ten times. Its target is not known. This clonotype originated in a man aged 50-60 years who received an inactivated influenza vaccine. This material consisted of PBMCs from blood, taken 14 to 15 days before vaccination.

The CDR3 DNA reads as TGTGCCAGCAGCCAAGTTTTCAGTAGCTCCTACAATGAGCAGTTCTTC. Translated, it gives CASSQVFSSSYNEQFF. The chain joins TRBV4-2 to TRBJ2-1; D uncertain. Looked up from germline, CDR1 is LGHNA and CDR2 is YNFKEQ. V lost 1 base to trimming and J lost 0 bases, with 10 bases between them. This CDR3 is built from 16 residues.